One sample yielded the 19 T cell receptor beta chains listed below, sequenced in a study of identical twins. In TCRdb, the 5' RACE reads were re-called with MiXCR into one record per CDR3 protein. The data contain some 1,600,000 distinct CDR3 sequences, about 32% of them singletons. The sequencing sample was made of cord blood. The receptors stem from a newborn girl in good health.

V is TRBV20-1 and J is TRBJ1-4; D not certain. Germline CDR1 reads DFQATT; CDR2 reads SNEGSKA (reference sequence). The CDR3 spans 12 residues. The CDR3 is CSATRPDEKLFF. Here the CDR3 DNA reads TGCAGCGCAACTAGGCCAGATGAAAAACTGTTTTTT.

The V gene is TRBV15, the J gene TRBJ2-1; possibly TRBD1 for D (9 bases). In germline, CDR1 is LNHNV, CDR2 YYDKDF (reference sequence). The CDR3 runs to 16 residues. V lost 0 bases and J 12 bases, leaving 21 bases between the germline ends. The CDR3 loop is CATSRDSGTGSGGQFF. Written as DNA, the CDR3 is TGTGCCACCAGCAGAGATAGCGGGACAGGGTCTGGGGGGCAGTTCTTC. Using reference TRBV15 and TRBJ2-1 for the parts outside the CDR3, the full variable domain is DAMVIQNPRYQVTQFGKPVTLSCSQTLNHNVMYWYQQKSSQAPKLLFHYYDKDFNNEADTPDNFQSRRPNTSFCFLDIRSPGLGDTAMYLCATSRDSGTGSGGQFFGPGTRLTVL.

This chain links TRBV20-1 with TRBJ2-3; no clear D. Per germline, CDR1 DFQATT and CDR2 SNEGSKA (reference sequence). Trimming removed 6 bases from V and 6 bases from J, with 16 bases in between. CDR3 length equals 13 residues. The CDR3: CSAPTYLQDTQYF. CDR3 DNA: TGCAGTGCCCCAACATACTTACAGGATACGCAGTATTTT.

This clonotype was seen at least ten times. CDR3 bases: TGTGCCAGCAGCCAAGATTCCCAACTCTTATACAATGAGCAGTTCTTC. Protein product: CASSQDSQLLYNEQFF. The chain employs TRBV4-2 and TRBJ2-1, with no clear D. CDR1 is LGHNA, CDR2 YNFKEQ, per germline. V was clipped by 0 bases and J by 4 bases, with 13 bases between them. This CDR3 has 16 residues.

V is TRBV10-2 and J is TRBJ2-3; 14 bases line up with TRBD2. The CDR3 extends over 19 amino acids. Trimming cost V 5 bases and J 0 bases; bases outside gene matches: 10. Germline lookup yields CDR1 WSHSY and CDR2 SAAADI. DNA of the CDR3: TGCGCCAGCAGTCTCCTCGGCCGACTAGCGGGGGGGAGCACAGATACGCAGTATTTT. Its protein is CASSLLGRLAGGSTDTQYF.

This clonotype has just a few counts. The rearrangement joins TRBV3-1 to TRBJ2-2; no clear D gene. CDR3 length equals 14 residues. Germline V lookup: CDR1 LGHDT, CDR2 YNNKEL (reference sequence). V was clipped by 6 bases and J by 1 base, with 9 bases between them. In DNA form, the CDR3 reads TGTGCCAGCAGTCAAACTATGAACACCGGGGAGCTGTTTTTT. Translating gives CASSQTMNTGELFF.

This clonotype was counted between two and nine times. V is TRBV28 and J is TRBJ1-1; TRBD1 agrees at 8 bases. Germline V gene lookup returns CDR1 MDHEN and CDR2 SYDVKM. V shed 5 bases and J 10 bases; nucleotides not matched to a gene: 12. The CDR3 loop spans 14 amino acids. The DNA for the CDR3 is TGTGCCAGCAGTCCACCTGAGGGGACAGGCCTAGCTTTCTTT. Protein: CASSPPEGTGLAFF.

CDR3 residues: CATSDPGSPYNEQFF. The CDR3 coding sequence is TGTGCCACCAGTGATCCGGGGAGCCCCTACAATGAGCAGTTCTTC. The J gene is TRBJ2-1, the V gene TRBV24-1; D possibly corresponds to TRBD2 (5 bases). In germline, CDR1 is KGHDR, CDR2 SFDVKD. Trimming removed 3 bases at V and 2 bases at J, with 10 bases between. The CDR3 is made up of 15 amino acids.

With regard to this clonotype: The junction departs from the called germline gene at one end, perhaps through a read error. V and J are TRBV5-8 and TRBJ2-7, with D possibly matching TRBD2 (5 bases). The CDR3 covers 14 residues. CDR1 is SGHTS, CDR2 YDEGEE, per germline. The CDR3 sequence: CASSFWGAPYEQYF. The CDR3 bases are TGTGCCAGCAGCTTTTGGGGAGCCCCCTATGAGCAGTACTTC.

V usage is TRBV6-1 and J usage is TRBJ1-4; perhaps TRBD1 as D (6 bases). The germline V gene has CDR1 MNHNS and CDR2 SASEGT. V was cut by 8 bases and J by 5 bases, with 18 bases left in between. CDR3 length: 15 amino acids. CDR3 nucleotide sequence: TGTGCCAGCCGTCGGGGGGGGGCATCGAATGAAAAACTGTTTTTT. The encoded protein is CASRRGGASNEKLFF.

This sequence joins TRBV20-1 and TRBJ2-1; 8 bases match TRBD2. The CDR3 runs to 17 residues. Germline V gene sequence: CDR1 DFQATT, CDR2 SNEGSKA (reference sequence). With 2 bases clipped from V and 4 bases from J, the junction kept 13 bases outside the gene matches. CDR3 protein: CSARMASGSPLYNEQFF. CDR3 in DNA: TGCAGTGCTAGAATGGCTAGCGGGTCACCTTTGTACAATGAGCAGTTCTTC.

This chain connects TRBV28 to TRBJ1-1, with D maybe TRBD1 (5 bases). The CDR3 sequence is 15 residues long. The germline V gene encodes CDR1 MDHEN and CDR2 SYDVKM. V lost 6 bases and J 3 bases, leaving 17 bases between the germline ends. The CDR3 sequence is CASSPVIGGYTEAFF. CDR3 in DNA: TGTGCCAGCAGCCCCGTAATCGGGGGTTACACTGAAGCTTTCTTT.

This clonotype was found a few times. The chain is built from TRBV24-1 and TRBJ1-2; 12 bases are a match to TRBD1. Germline CDR1 is KGHDR and CDR2 is SFDVKD. The trim removed 3 bases at V and 6 bases at J, leaving 4 bases unmatched. This CDR3 has 15 residues. CDR3 nucleotides: TGTGCCACCAGTGATACGGGACAGGGGGCCGATGGCTACACCTTC. It encodes CATSDTGQGADGYTF.

The chain combines TRBV28 with TRBJ2-3, with 7 positions matching TRBD2. The CDR3 covers 16 residues. The germline V gene has CDR1 MDHEN and CDR2 SYDVKM. The ends lost 1 base at V and 5 bases at J; junction bases unmatched: 9. The CDR3, as DNA: TGTGCCAGCAGTTTATTGGGGGGAGGGCGTAGAGATACGCAGTATTTT. It yields the protein CASSLLGGGRRDTQYF.

V is TRBV12-3 or TRBV12-4 and J is TRBJ2-1; 8 nucleotides line up with TRBD1. The CDR3 extends over 15 amino acids. After removal of 5 bases from V and 6 bases from J, the junction contained 9 bases not matched to a gene. Written as DNA, the CDR3 is TGTGCCAGCAGTCTACAGGGGGTCCGGAGCAATGAGCAGTTCTTC. This encodes CASSLQGVRSNEQFF.

There are a few counts of this clonotype. The rearrangement joins TRBV5-1 to TRBJ1-2; 7 positions agree with TRBD1. V shed 4 bases, J shed 4 bases, and the junction held 7 bases outside the gene matches. The CDR3 has 14 amino acids. In germline, CDR1 is SGHRS, CDR2 YFSETQ. CDR3 bases: TGCGCCAGCAGCCAGACCACAGGGGCCTATGGCTACACCTTC. It encodes CASSQTTGAYGYTF.

The chain recombines TRBV27 with TRBJ2-1, with a possible D match to TRBD2 (6 bases). The CDR3 runs to 17 residues. V lost 5 bases to trimming and J lost 5 bases, with 22 bases between them. Germline CDR1 reads MNHEY; CDR2 reads SMNVEV (reference sequence). CDR3 in DNA: TGTGCCAGCAGTACGCCTCCCCTAGCGACTCTTAACAATGAGCAGTTCTTC. Protein sequence: CASSTPPLATLNNEQFF.

This rearrangement joins TRBV18 to TRBJ1-6; weak D call: TRBD1 (5 bases). Per the germline V gene, CDR1 is KGHSH and CDR2 is LQKENI. The CDR3 length is 17 residues. Trimming removed 3 bases from V and 8 bases from J, with 20 bases in between. In DNA form, the CDR3 reads TGTGCCAGCTCACCCGAGGGGCTAATGATGAAGTATTCACCCCTCCACTTT. It encodes CASSPEGLMMKYSPLHF. Full variable domain (missing parts from reference TRBV18 and TRBJ1-6): NAGVMQNPRHLVRRRGQEARLRCSPMKGHSHVYWYRQLPEEGLKFMVYLQKENIIDESGMPKERFSAEFPKEGPSILRIQQVVRGDSAAYFCASSPEGLMMKYSPLHFGNGTRLTVT.

This clonotype has only a few counts. The chain has TRBV27 and TRBJ1-5; D is unclear. In germline, CDR1 is MNHEY, CDR2 SMNVEV (reference sequence). V dropped 3 bases and J dropped 9 bases, with 12 bases sitting between them. The CDR3 length is 13 residues. Here the CDR3 reads CASSFSGRAPQHF. The CDR3 DNA reads as TGTGCCAGCAGTTTCTCCGGACGGGCGCCCCAGCATTTT.